The 25 T cell receptor beta chains presented below share a single source sample, sequenced in a study of T cell repertoires in cytomegalovirus infection. TCRdb itself ran the reads through MiXCR, one entry per CDR3 protein. This repertoire shows 500,000 to 600,000 distinct CDR3 sequences, more than 15% found once; its top ten account for roughly a quarter. The material sequenced was CD8+ T cells from PBMCs. Source of these receptors: a human donor in good health (CMV status not recorded). Some clones in this sample may be carry-over from other donors' samples.

This clonotype appeared a few times. The rearrangement links TRBV9 to TRBJ2-1; possibly TRBD2 for D (5 bases). The V gene's germline CDR1 is SGDLS and CDR2 YYNGEE. The CDR3 contains 15 residues. The V and J ends lost 4 bases and 6 bases respectively, with 17 bases between them. The CDR3 is CASSSAKHRGNEQFF. DNA of the CDR3: TGTGCCAGCAGCTCCGCTAAGCATCGGGGCAATGAGCAGTTCTTC.

This clonotype came up many times. The chain uses TRBV25-1 and TRBJ2-7, with D unclear. Per the germline V gene, CDR1 is MGHDK and CDR2 is SYGVNS. This CDR3 contains 11 residues. Trimming shortened V by 4 bases and J by 6 bases, and 7 bases separated the two germline ends. The CDR3 DNA follows: TGTGCCAGCAGTGGGCCCGCCGAGCAGTACTTC. It specifies CASSGPAEQYF.

The chain has TRBV4-1 and TRBJ2-7, with 7 bases aligning to TRBD1. This CDR3 is 15 amino acids long. The germline gives CDR1 MGHRA, CDR2 YSYEKL. The junction had 8 bases not matched to a gene; V was cut back by 4 bases and J by 2 bases. The CDR3 here is CASSLQRDSTYEQYF. In nucleotides, the CDR3 is TGCGCCAGCAGCCTTCAACGGGACAGCACCTACGAGCAGTACTTC.

The CDR3 protein is CASSLALYRYNEQFF. CDR3 nucleotide sequence: TGTGCCAGCAGCTTAGCGCTGTACAGGTACAATGAGCAGTTCTTC. The chain joins TRBV7-9 to TRBJ2-1, with D possibly TRBD1 on 5 matching bases. This CDR3 spans 15 amino acids. V lost 0 bases and J lost 4, with 10 bases in between. Per the germline V gene, CDR1 is SEHNR and CDR2 is FQNEAQ (reference sequence).

J is TRBJ2-1 and V is TRBV14, with unresolved D. The CDR3 totals 12 residues. V gave up 2 bases and J gave up 5 bases, with 4 bases separating them. Germline CDR1 is SGHDN and CDR2 is FVKESK. Written as DNA, the CDR3 is TGTGCCAGCAGCCAACTGGACAATGAGCAGTTCTTC. Translated, it gives CASSQLDNEQFF.

The rearrangement uses TRBV7-9 and TRBJ2-7, with 7 bases aligning to TRBD1. The germline V gene encodes CDR1 SEHNR and CDR2 FQNEAQ (reference sequence). The V gene end was trimmed by 5 bases and the J gene end by 0 bases; junction bases not matched to a gene: 10. CDR3 length equals 16 residues. The CDR3 loop reads CASSPSRQGSSYEQYF. CDR3 bases: TGTGCCAGCAGCCCCTCAAGACAGGGATCCTCCTACGAGCAGTACTTC.

This clonotype has at least ten counts. The CDR3 protein is CASSPTSTDTQYF. The CDR3 nucleotides read TGTGCCAGCAGCCCTACTAGCACAGATACGCAGTATTTT. This chain connects TRBV7-3 to TRBJ2-3, with D unclear. Trimming shortened V by 5 bases and J by 0 bases, and 6 bases separated the two germline ends. The CDR3 contains 13 residues. Per the germline V gene, CDR1 is SGHTA and CDR2 is FQGTGA. Drawing the rest from reference TRBV7-3 and TRBJ2-3, the complete variable domain is GAGVSQTPSNKVTEKGKYVELRCDPISGHTALYWYRQSLGQGPEFLIYFQGTGAADDSGLPNDRFFAVRPEGSVSTLKIQRTERGDSAVYLCASSPTSTDTQYFGPGTRLTVL.

This clonotype was counted between two and nine times. This sequence joins TRBV10-3 and TRBJ1-5; no firm D call. The V end was cut by 3 bases, the J end by 0 bases, with 6 bases between. The length of the CDR3 is 14 residues. CDR1 ENHRY and CDR2 SYGVKD come from the germline V gene. The CDR3 spells CAISELGSNQPQHF. DNA of the CDR3: TGTGCCATCAGTGAACTAGGTAGCAATCAGCCCCAGCATTTT.

This clonotype was seen at least ten times. J is TRBJ2-3 and V is TRBV4-1; 10 nucleotides line up with TRBD2. This CDR3 spans 15 amino acids. Trimming removed 2 bases from V and 3 bases from J; junction bases left unmatched: 2. Germline CDR1 reads MGHRA; CDR2 reads YSYEKL. The CDR3 DNA is TGCGCCAGCAGCCAACGGACTAGCGGTACAGATACGCAGTATTTT. Its protein product is CASSQRTSGTDTQYF.

The chain links TRBV12-5 to TRBJ1-1; TRBD1 might be the D (5 bases). Trimming left V 0 bases short and J 8 bases short, with 7 bases between. CDR1 and CDR2 (germline): LGHNT, FRNRAP. The CDR3 totals 12 residues. The chain's CDR3 is CASGLVRGEAFF. The CDR3 nucleotides read TGTGCTAGTGGTTTGGTTAGGGGCGAAGCTTTCTTT.

This clonotype occurred many times. This rearrangement joins TRBV7-9 to TRBJ2-1, with 14 bases aligning to TRBD2. The CDR3 is made up of 17 amino acids. J lost 2 bases, V lost 5 bases, and 5 bases had no gene match. From germline, CDR1 is SEHNR and CDR2 FQNEAQ (reference sequence). The CDR3 is CASSGWGLAGAYNEQFF. CDR3 sequence (DNA): TGTGCCAGCAGCGGATGGGGACTAGCGGGAGCCTACAATGAGCAGTTCTTC.

This clonotype was detected many times. V and J are TRBV7-9 and TRBJ1-1; D is uncertain. This CDR3 is 12 amino acids long. Germline assignment: CDR1 SEHNR and CDR2 FQNEAQ (reference sequence). The V end lost 10 bases, the J end lost 1 base, and 10 bases lay between the germline ends. CDR3 DNA sequence: TGTGCCACCATACAAGGGAACACTGAAGCTTTCTTT. Translation gives CATIQGNTEAFF.

This clonotype showed up many times. V is TRBV11-2 and J is TRBJ2-6, with D perhaps given as TRBD1 or TRBD2 (5 bases each). V was cut by 3 bases and J by 0 bases, with 12 bases left in between. CDR3 size: 17 residues. From germline, CDR1 is SGHAT and CDR2 FQNNGV. Written as DNA, the CDR3 is TGTGCCAGCAGCTTTCGAGGGGCCTTCTCTGGGGCCAACGTCCTGACTTTC. It encodes CASSFRGAFSGANVLTF.

J is TRBJ2-1 and V is TRBV29-1; no clear D gene. The CDR3 runs to 15 residues. CDR1 and CDR2 (germline): SQVTM, ANQGSEA. Trimming took off 8 bases at V and 3 bases at J, with 20 bases between the two ends. The CDR3 here is CSPVIWLEGYNEQFF. The CDR3, as DNA: TGCAGCCCTGTCATCTGGCTTGAAGGCTACAATGAGCAGTTCTTC.

J is TRBJ2-7 and V is TRBV12-3 or TRBV12-4; D not certain. V lost 7 bases and J 3 bases, leaving 19 bases between the germline ends. The CDR3 is 15 residues long. The CDR3 here is CASTLGGSSVYEQYF. Here the CDR3 DNA reads TGTGCCAGCACCCTAGGCGGATCGTCAGTCTACGAGCAGTACTTC.

The table lists this clonotype with a few counts. The chain is built from TRBV7-3 and TRBJ2-7; D is uncertain. CDR3 length: 14 amino acids. V lost 0 bases, J lost 5 bases, and 11 bases lay in between. The V gene's germline CDR1 is SGHTA and CDR2 FQGTGA. The CDR3 coding sequence is TGTGCCAGCAGCTTAACGGGTAGCACGGACGAGCAGTACTTC. This encodes CASSLTGSTDEQYF. The complete variable domain, with remaining parts taken from reference TRBV7-3 and TRBJ2-7, reads GAGVSQTPSNKVTEKGKYVELRCDPISGHTALYWYRQSLGQGPEFLIYFQGTGAADDSGLPNDRFFAVRPEGSVSTLKIQRTERGDSAVYLCASSLTGSTDEQYFGPGTRLTVT.

This clonotype was counted many times. This chain links TRBV28 with TRBJ1-3; possible D gene TRBD1, 5 bases. CDR1 and CDR2 (germline): MDHEN, SYDVKM. V lost 3 bases and J 1 base, leaving 13 bases between the germline ends. This CDR3 spans 16 amino acids. CDR3 loop: CASSFNGGRSGNTIYF. The CDR3 DNA reads TGTGCCAGCAGTTTTAACGGGGGAAGGTCTGGAAACACCATATATTTT.

Of note for this clonotype: This clone may be a read error of a much larger clone one base away. In this CDR3 the conserved last residue, phenylalanine or tryptophan, is missing, so a read error is likely. The chain couples TRBV7-9 to TRBJ2-5; D remains ambiguous. The V end lost 1 base, the J end lost 7 bases, and 10 bases lay between the germline ends. The CDR3 is 13 amino acids. Germline values: CDR1 SEHNR, CDR2 FQNEAQ (reference sequence). The CDR3 is CASSLGLEGTQYL. CDR3 coding DNA: TGTGCCAGCAGCTTAGGTCTAGAAGGGACCCAGTACTTA.

The sample holds many counts of this clonotype. The chain is built from TRBV12-3 or TRBV12-4 and TRBJ2-5; 9 positions agree with TRBD1. There are 14 residues in the CDR3. The J segment lost 3 bases and the V segment lost 6 bases, leaving 5 bases of the junction unmatched. As DNA, the CDR3 is TGTGCCAGCAGGGGGACAGGGCTTGAAGAGACCCAGTACTTC. Amino acid sequence: CASRGTGLEETQYF.

V and J are TRBV6-6 and TRBJ2-1; D perhaps matches TRBD1 (5 bases). There are 16 residues in the CDR3. The V end lost 6 bases, the J end lost 5 bases, and 20 bases lay between the germline ends. Per the germline V gene, CDR1 is MNHNY and CDR2 is SVGAGI (reference sequence). In nucleotides, the CDR3 is TGTGCCAGCAGCAACGCAGGGTATGGGGCTAACAATGAGCAGTTCTTC. It is translated as CASSNAGYGANNEQFF.

The V call is TRBV2, the J call TRBJ2-1, with D hard to call. Germline V CDR1 and CDR2: SNHLY, FYNNEI. V gave up 10 bases and J gave up 6 bases, with 10 bases separating them. The CDR3 extends over 11 amino acids. CDR3 coding DNA: TGTGCCACCCTAAGCCTCAATGAGCAGTTCTTC. It specifies CATLSLNEQFF.

This clonotype came up many times. This chain uses TRBV6-5 with TRBJ2-1; the D gene is possibly TRBD2 (5 bases). The CDR3 runs to 14 residues. Trimming took 2 bases from V and 2 from J, leaving 7 bases between them. CDR1 is MNHEY and CDR2 is SVGAGI in the germline V gene. CDR3 nucleotide sequence: TGTGCCAGCAGTTACGCGACTACCTACAATGAGCAGTTCTTC. The encoded protein is CASSYATTYNEQFF.

The sample holds a few counts of this clonotype. The chain has TRBV20-1 and TRBJ2-7; D gene uncertain. This CDR3 spans 14 amino acids. V was shortened by 6 bases and J by 2 bases, with 17 bases between the two germline ends. Germline V lookup: CDR1 DFQATT, CDR2 SNEGSKA (reference sequence). The DNA of the CDR3 is TGCAGTGCCCTCGGTGAGGAGAGAGCCTACGAGCAGTACTTC. Amino acids: CSALGEERAYEQYF.

This clonotype came up a few times. J is TRBJ1-5 and V is TRBV19, with D unclear. Trimming stripped 7 bases from V and 3 bases from J, with 13 bases between. The length of the CDR3 is 14 residues. Looked up from germline, CDR1 is LNHDA and CDR2 is SQIVND (reference sequence). The CDR3 loop is CASNSPIANQPQHF. The CDR3 bases are TGTGCCAGTAATAGCCCCATAGCCAATCAGCCCCAGCATTTT.

This chain links TRBV19 with TRBJ1-5; tentatively, D is TRBD1 (5 bases). Per the germline V gene, CDR1 is LNHDA and CDR2 is SQIVND (reference sequence). Trimming cost V 2 bases and J 1 base, with 9 bases left between them. The CDR3 is 15 amino acids. The CDR3 region is CASSITGRSNQPQHF. The CDR3 coding sequence is TGTGCCAGTAGTATAACAGGACGGAGCAATCAGCCCCAGCATTTT.